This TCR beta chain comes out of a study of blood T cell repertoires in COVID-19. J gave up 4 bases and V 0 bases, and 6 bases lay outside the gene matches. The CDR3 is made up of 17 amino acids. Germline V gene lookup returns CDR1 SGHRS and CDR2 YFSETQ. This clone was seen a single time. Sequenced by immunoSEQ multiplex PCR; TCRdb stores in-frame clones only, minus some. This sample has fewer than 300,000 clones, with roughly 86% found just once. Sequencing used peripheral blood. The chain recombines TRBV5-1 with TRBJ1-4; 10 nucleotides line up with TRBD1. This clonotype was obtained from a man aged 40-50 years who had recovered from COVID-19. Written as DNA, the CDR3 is TGCGCCAGCAGCTTGGGACAGGGGGCGCGGGGTAATGAAAAACTGTTTTTT. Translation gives CASSLGQGARGNEKLFF.